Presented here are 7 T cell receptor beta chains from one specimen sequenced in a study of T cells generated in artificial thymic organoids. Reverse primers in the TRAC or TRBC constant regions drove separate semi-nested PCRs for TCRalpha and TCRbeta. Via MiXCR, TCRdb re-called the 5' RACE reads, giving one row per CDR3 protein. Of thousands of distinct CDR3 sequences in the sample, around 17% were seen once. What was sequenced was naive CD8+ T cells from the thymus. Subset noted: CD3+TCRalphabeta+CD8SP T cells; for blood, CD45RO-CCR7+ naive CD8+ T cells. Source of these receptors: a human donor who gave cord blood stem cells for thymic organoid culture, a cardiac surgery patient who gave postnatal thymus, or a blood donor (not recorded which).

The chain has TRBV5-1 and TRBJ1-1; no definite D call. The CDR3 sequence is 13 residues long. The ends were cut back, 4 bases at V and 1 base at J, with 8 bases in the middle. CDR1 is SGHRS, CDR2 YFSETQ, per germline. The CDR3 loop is CASSRAWNTEAFF. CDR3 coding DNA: TGCGCCAGCAGCCGGGCCTGGAACACTGAAGCTTTCTTT.

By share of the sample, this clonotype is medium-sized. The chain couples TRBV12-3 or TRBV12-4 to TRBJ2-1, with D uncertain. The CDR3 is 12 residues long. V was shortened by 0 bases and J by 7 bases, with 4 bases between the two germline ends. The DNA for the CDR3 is TGTGCCAGCAGTTTAGCGTCAAATGAGCAGTTCTTC. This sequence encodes CASSLASNEQFF.

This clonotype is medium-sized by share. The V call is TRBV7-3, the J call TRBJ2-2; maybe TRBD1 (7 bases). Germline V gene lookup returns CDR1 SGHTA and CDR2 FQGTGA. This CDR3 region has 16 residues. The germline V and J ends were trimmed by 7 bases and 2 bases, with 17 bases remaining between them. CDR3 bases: TGTGCCAGCAATCCCCCCAGGGGGGCCAACACCGGGGAGCTGTTTTTT. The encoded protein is CASNPPRGANTGELFF. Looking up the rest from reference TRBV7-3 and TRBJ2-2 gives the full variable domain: GAGVSQTPSNKVTEKGKYVELRCDPISGHTALYWYRQSLGQGPEFLIYFQGTGAADDSGLPNDRFFAVRPEGSVSTLKIQRTERGDSAVYLCASNPPRGANTGELFFGEGSRLTVL.

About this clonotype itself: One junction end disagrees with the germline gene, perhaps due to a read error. The CDR3 is CVSSSNSRDTRYF. CDR3 in DNA: TGTGTCAGCAGCTCCAACAGCAGAGATACGCGGTATTTT. The J gene is TRBJ2-3, the V gene TRBV7-3, with D unclear. CDR1 and CDR2 (germline): SGHTA, FQGTGA. The CDR3 has 13 residues.

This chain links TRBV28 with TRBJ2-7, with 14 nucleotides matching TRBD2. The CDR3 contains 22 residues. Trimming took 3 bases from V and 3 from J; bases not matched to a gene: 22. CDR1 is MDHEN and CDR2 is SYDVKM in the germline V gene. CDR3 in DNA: TGTGCCAGCAGTTTGCCGAGGCCGGGACTAGCGGGAGTTTTGAGATCGTTCTACGAGCAGTACTTC. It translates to CASSLPRPGLAGVLRSFYEQYF.

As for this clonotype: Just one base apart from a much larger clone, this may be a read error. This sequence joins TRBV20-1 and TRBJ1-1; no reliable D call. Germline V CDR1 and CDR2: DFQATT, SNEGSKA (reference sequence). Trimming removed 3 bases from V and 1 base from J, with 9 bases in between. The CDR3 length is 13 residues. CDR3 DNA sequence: TGCAGTGCTAGGAGAGGCCCGAACACTGAAGCTTTCTTT. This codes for CSARRGPNTEAFF.

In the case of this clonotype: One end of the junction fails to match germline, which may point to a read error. CDR3 DNA: TGTGCCAGCAGCTTAGCAAGTAGAGGGAGCACTGAAGCTTCCTTT. As protein: CASSLASRGSTEASF. The chain couples TRBV7-2 to TRBJ1-1; no clear D gene. The CDR3 is 15 residues long. The germline CDR1 and CDR2 sequences are SGHTA and FQGNSA.